The sequence of this T cell receptor (beta chain) was determined in a study of cytomegalovirus exposure and HLA in healthy donors. Trimming cost V 6 bases and J 5 bases, with 19 bases left between them. The CDR3 is made up of 15 amino acids. Germline values: CDR1 MNHEY, CDR2 SVGAGI. PCR was performed using 60 Vbeta and 13 Jbeta primers. Profiling relied on immunoSEQ multiplex PCR, and the TCRdb table lists in-frame clones only, not all of them. The table records over 200,000 clones, more than 75% of them present only once. The chain links TRBV6-5 to TRBJ2-5, with D possibly TRBD1 on 6 matching bases. The sequence came from a male donor in good health and CMV-seronegative. Sequenced sample: PBMCs. DNA of the CDR3: TGTGCCAGCAGCAACAGGGTTCGAGTGACTGAGACCCAGTACTTC. This gives the protein CASSNRVRVTETQYF.